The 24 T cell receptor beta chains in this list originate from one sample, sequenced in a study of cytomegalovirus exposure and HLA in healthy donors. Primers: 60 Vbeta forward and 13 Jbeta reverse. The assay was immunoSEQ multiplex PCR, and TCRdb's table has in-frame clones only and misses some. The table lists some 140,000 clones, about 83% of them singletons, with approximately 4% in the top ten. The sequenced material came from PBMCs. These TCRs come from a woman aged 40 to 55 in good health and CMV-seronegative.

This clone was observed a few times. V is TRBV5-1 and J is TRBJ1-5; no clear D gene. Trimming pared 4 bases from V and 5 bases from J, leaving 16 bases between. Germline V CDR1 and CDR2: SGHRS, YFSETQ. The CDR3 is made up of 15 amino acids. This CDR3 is CASSPGLGDHQPQHF. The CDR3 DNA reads TGCGCCAGCAGCCCTGGCTTAGGAGACCATCAGCCCCAGCATTTT. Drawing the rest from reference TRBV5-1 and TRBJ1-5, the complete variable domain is KAGVTQTPRYLIKTRGQQVTLSCSPISGHRSVSWYQQTPGQGLQFLFEYFSETQRNKGNFPGRFSGRQFSNSRSEMNVSTLELGDSALYLCASSPGLGDHQPQHFGDGTRLSIL.

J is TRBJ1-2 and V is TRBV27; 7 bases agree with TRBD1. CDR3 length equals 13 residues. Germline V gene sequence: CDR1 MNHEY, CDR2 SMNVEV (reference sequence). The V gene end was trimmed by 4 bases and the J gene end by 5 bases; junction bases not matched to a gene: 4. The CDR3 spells CASSSSRGYGYTF. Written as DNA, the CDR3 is TGTGCCAGCAGTTCCTCCAGGGGGTATGGCTACACCTTC.

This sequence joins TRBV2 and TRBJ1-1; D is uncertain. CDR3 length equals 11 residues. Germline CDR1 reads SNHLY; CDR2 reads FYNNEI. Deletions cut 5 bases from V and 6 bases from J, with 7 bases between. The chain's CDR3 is CASSLEPEAFF. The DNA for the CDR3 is TGTGCCAGCAGTCTAGAACCTGAAGCTTTCTTT.

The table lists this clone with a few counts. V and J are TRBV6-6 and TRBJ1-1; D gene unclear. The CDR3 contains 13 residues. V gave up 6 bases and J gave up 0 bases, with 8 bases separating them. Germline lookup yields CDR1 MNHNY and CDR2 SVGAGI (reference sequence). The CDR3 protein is CASSPLMNTEAFF. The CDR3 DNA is TGTGCCAGCAGCCCGCTAATGAACACTGAAGCTTTCTTT.

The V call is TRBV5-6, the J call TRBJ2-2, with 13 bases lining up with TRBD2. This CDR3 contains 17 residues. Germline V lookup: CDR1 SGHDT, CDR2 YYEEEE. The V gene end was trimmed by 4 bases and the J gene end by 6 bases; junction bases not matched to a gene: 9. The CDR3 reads CASSPGLAGVGAGELFF. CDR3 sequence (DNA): TGTGCCAGCAGCCCTGGACTAGCGGGAGTTGGGGCCGGGGAGCTGTTTTTT.

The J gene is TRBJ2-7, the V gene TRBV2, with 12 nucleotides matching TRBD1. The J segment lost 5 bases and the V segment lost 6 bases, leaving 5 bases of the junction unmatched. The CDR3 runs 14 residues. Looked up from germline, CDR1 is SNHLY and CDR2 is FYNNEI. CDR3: CASREGQGAHEQYF. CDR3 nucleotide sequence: TGTGCCAGCAGGGAGGGACAGGGGGCCCACGAGCAGTACTTC.

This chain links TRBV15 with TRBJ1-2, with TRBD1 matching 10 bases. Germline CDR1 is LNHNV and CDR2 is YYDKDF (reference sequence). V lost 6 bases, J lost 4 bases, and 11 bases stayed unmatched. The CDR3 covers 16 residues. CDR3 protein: CATSPADRGLIYGYTF. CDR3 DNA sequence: TGTGCCACCAGTCCCGCCGACAGGGGGCTTATCTATGGCTACACCTTC.

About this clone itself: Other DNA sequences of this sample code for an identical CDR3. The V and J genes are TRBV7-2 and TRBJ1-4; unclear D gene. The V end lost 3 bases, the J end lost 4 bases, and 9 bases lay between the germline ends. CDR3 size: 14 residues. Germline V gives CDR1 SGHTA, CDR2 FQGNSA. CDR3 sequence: CASSLQASNEKLFF. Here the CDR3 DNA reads TGTGCCAGCAGCTTGCAGGCAAGTAATGAAAAACTGTTTTTT.

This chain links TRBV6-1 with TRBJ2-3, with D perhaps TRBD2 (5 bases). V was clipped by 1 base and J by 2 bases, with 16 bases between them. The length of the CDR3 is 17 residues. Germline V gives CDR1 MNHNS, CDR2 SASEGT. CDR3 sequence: CASSEGSGRRTTDTQYF. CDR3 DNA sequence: TGTGCCAGCAGTGAAGGGTCGGGAAGACGCACCACAGATACGCAGTATTTT.

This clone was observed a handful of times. For the CDR3, the DNA is TGCGCCAGCAGCTTGACAGCGGGAGGTTCTAATGAGCAGTTCTTC. Translated, it gives CASSLTAGGSNEQFF. The chain employs TRBV5-1 and TRBJ2-1; TRBD2 agrees at 9 bases. V lost 1 base to trimming and J lost 7 bases; unmatched junction nucleotides: 6. The CDR3 has 15 residues. Germline values: CDR1 SGHRS, CDR2 YFSETQ. Full variable domain (remainder filled in from reference TRBV5-1 and TRBJ2-1): KAGVTQTPRYLIKTRGQQVTLSCSPISGHRSVSWYQQTPGQGLQFLFEYFSETQRNKGNFPGRFSGRQFSNSRSEMNVSTLELGDSALYLCASSLTAGGSNEQFFGPGTRLTVL.

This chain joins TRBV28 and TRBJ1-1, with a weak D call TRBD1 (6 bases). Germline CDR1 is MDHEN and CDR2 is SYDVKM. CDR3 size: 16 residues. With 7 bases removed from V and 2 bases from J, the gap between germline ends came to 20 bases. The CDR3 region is CASTSHTGRVNTEAFF. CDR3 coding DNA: TGTGCCAGCACCTCCCATACAGGGCGGGTTAACACTGAAGCTTTCTTT.

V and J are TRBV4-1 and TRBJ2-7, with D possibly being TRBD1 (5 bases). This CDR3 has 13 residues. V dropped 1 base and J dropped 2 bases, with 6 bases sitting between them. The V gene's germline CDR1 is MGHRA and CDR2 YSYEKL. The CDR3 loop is CASSQGQTYEQYF. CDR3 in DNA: TGCGCCAGCAGCCAAGGACAGACCTACGAGCAGTACTTC.

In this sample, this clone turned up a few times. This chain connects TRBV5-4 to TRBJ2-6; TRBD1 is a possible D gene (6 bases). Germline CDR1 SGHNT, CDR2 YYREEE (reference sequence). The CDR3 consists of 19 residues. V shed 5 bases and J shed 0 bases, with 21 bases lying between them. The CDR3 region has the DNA TGTGCCAGCAGGCTTTCTAAACAGGGATTGGACTCTGGGGCCAACGTCCTGACTTTC. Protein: CASRLSKQGLDSGANVLTF.

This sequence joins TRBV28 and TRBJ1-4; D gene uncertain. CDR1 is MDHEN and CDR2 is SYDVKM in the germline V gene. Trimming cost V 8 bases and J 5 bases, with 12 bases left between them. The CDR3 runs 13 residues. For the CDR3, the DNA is TGTGCCAGCCAGACGGGTCCCAATGAAAAACTGTTTTTT. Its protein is CASQTGPNEKLFF.

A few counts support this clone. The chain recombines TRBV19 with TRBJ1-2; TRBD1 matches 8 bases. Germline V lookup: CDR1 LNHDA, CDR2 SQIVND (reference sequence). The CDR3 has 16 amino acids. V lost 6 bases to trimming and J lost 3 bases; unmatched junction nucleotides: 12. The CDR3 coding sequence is TGTGCCAGTAGCCGGGACAGGCTCTCCGGATACTATGGCTACACCTTC. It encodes CASSRDRLSGYYGYTF.

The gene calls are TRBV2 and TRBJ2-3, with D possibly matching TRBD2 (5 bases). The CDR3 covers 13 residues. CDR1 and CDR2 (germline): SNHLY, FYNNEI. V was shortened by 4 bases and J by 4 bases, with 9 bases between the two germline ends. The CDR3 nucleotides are TGTGCCAGCAGTGCGGAGGTCGCAGATACGCAGTATTTT. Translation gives CASSAEVADTQYF.

The chain's CDR3 is CASSSGTEGGKLFF. CDR3 in DNA: TGCGCCAGCAGCTCCGGGACAGAAGGGGGAAAACTGTTTTTT. The J gene is TRBJ1-4, the V gene TRBV5-1, with 7 bases that match TRBD1. The CDR3 is 14 residues long. Unmatched junction bases numbered 9, after V lost 3 bases and J lost 10 bases. Germline V gene data show CDR1 as SGHRS and CDR2 as YFSETQ.

The CDR3 nucleotides read TGTGCCAGCAGTGTCCAGGCCATCAGCTCTGGGGCCAACGTCCTGACTTTC. Amino acids: CASSVQAISSGANVLTF. The V call is TRBV6-1, the J call TRBJ2-6; no clear D gene. Germline loops: CDR1 MNHNS, CDR2 SASEGT. The CDR3 length is 17 residues. V shed 4 bases and J shed 0 bases, with 13 bases lying between them.

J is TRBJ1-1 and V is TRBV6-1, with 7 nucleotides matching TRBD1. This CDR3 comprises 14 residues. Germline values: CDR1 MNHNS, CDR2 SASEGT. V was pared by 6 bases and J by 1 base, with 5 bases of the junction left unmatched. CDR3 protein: CASRYGQENTEAFF. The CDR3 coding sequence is TGTGCCAGCAGATACGGACAGGAGAACACTGAAGCTTTCTTT.

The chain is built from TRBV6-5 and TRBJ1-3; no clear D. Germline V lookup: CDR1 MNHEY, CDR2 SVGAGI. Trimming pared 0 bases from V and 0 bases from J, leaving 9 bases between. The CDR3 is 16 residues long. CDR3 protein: CASSYSRPSSGNTIYF. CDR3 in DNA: TGTGCCAGCAGTTACTCCAGGCCGAGCTCTGGAAACACCATATATTTT.

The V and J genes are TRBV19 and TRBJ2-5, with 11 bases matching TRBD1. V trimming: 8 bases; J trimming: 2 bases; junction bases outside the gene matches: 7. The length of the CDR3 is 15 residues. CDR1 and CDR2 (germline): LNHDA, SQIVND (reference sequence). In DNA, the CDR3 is TGTGCCAGTCGCCGGGACAGGGGGTATCAAGAGACCCAGTACTTC. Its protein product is CASRRDRGYQETQYF.

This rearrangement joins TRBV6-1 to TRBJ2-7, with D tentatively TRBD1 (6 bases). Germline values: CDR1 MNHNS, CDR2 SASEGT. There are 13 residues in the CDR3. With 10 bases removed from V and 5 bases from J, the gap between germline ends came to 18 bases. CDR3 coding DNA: TGTGCCAATGCCCTTACAGGGTTCCACGAGCAGTACTTC. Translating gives CANALTGFHEQYF.

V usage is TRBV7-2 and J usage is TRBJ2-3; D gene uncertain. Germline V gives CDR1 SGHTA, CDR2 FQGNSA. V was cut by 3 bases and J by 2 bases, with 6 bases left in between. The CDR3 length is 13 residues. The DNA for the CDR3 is TGTGCCAGCAGCTTCGCTATCACAGATACGCAGTATTTT. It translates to CASSFAITDTQYF.

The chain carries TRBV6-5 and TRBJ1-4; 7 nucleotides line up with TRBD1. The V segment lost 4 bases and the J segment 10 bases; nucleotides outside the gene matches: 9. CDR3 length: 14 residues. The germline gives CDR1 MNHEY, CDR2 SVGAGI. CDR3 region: CASSLRQGYAKLFF. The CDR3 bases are TGTGCCAGCAGTTTGAGACAGGGATACGCAAAACTGTTTTTT.